A single sample gave rise to the 31 T cell receptor beta chains below, sequenced in a study of blood T cell repertoires in COVID-19. Sequencing used immunoSEQ multiplex PCR; TCRdb keeps in-frame clones, though not all of them. The sample has 200,000 to 250,000 clones, about 83% seen once. Sequenced sample: PBMCs or T cells enriched from blood (not recorded which). All receptors derive from a woman in her 40s who had recovered from COVID-19.

CDR3 loop: CASSLFRGLKANEAFF. CDR3 in DNA: TGTGCCAGCAGTTTGTTTCGGGGGTTGAAGGCTAATGAAGCTTTCTTT. The rearrangement joins TRBV28 to TRBJ1-1, with D tentatively TRBD1 (5 bases). CDR3 size: 16 residues. CDR1 and CDR2 (germline): MDHEN, SYDVKM. The ends were cut back, 3 bases at V and 7 bases at J, with 21 bases in the middle.

The chain recombines TRBV27 with TRBJ1-1; the D gene is possibly TRBD1 (5 bases). The V end lost 2 bases, the J end lost 3 bases, and 16 bases lay between the germline ends. The CDR3 loop spans 16 amino acids. The V gene's germline CDR1 is MNHEY and CDR2 SMNVEV (reference sequence). The CDR3 region is CASSLRQGVGDTEAFF. The CDR3 DNA follows: TGTGCCAGCAGTTTAAGGCAGGGCGTTGGAGACACTGAAGCTTTCTTT.

J is TRBJ1-2 and V is TRBV11-2; D remains ambiguous. Germline V gene lookup returns CDR1 SGHAT and CDR2 FQNNGV. Between the trimmed V and J ends, which lost 0 bases and 8 bases, there was a span of 10 bases. The CDR3 extends over 13 amino acids. The CDR3 reads CASSLDLVSGYTF. The CDR3 DNA is TGTGCCAGCAGCTTAGATTTAGTGTCGGGCTACACCTTC.

The V gene is TRBV7-9, the J gene TRBJ1-1; TRBD1 agrees at 9 bases. This CDR3 has 15 residues. Germline V lookup: CDR1 SEHNR, CDR2 FQNEAQ (reference sequence). V lost 8 bases to trimming and J lost 4 bases; unmatched junction nucleotides: 11. The DNA for the CDR3 is TGTGCCAGCGACTTGGGACAGGGTTTGGCCACTGAAGCTTTCTTT. Translation: CASDLGQGLATEAFF. The full variable domain, rest sourced from reference TRBV7-9 and TRBJ1-1, is DTGVSQNPRHKITKRGQNVTFRCDPISEHNRLYWYRQTLGQGPEFLTYFQNEAQLEKSRLLSDRFSAERPKGSFSTLEIQRTEQGDSAMYLCASDLGQGLATEAFFGQGTRLTVV.

The V call is TRBV2, the J call TRBJ1-2, with TRBD1 matching 9 bases. Germline V gene lookup returns CDR1 SNHLY and CDR2 FYNNEI. Trimming at V came to 3 bases and at J to 3 bases, leaving 5 bases not matched to a gene. This CDR3 region has 15 residues. The CDR3 bases are TGTGCCAGCAGTGATCGAGACAGGGGGGACTATGGCTACACCTTC. Translated, it gives CASSDRDRGDYGYTF. Full variable domain (missing parts from reference TRBV2 and TRBJ1-2): EPEVTQTPSHQVTQMGQEVILRCVPISNHLYFYWYRQILGQKVEFLVSFYNNEISEKSEIFDDQFSVERPDGSNFTLKIRSTKLEDSAMYFCASSDRDRGDYGYTFGSGTRLTVV.

This chain links TRBV2 with TRBJ2-2; possibly TRBD2 for D (6 bases). Per germline, CDR1 SNHLY and CDR2 FYNNEI. V lost 2 bases and J 0 bases, leaving 10 bases between the germline ends. This CDR3 contains 16 residues. The CDR3 sequence is CASSEQVAANTGELFF. The CDR3 region has the DNA TGTGCCAGCAGTGAACAGGTAGCGGCGAACACCGGGGAGCTGTTTTTT.

The V gene is TRBV30, the J gene TRBJ2-1; D possibly corresponds to TRBD1 (5 bases). V lost 2 bases and J lost 7, with 12 bases in between. CDR3 length: 13 residues. Germline V lookup: CDR1 GTSNPN, CDR2 SVGIG (reference sequence). CDR3 sequence reads: CAWSPLPGNEQFF. DNA for the CDR3: TGTGCCTGGAGTCCATTACCAGGGAATGAGCAGTTCTTC.

This clone came up once. The rearrangement uses TRBV6-5 and TRBJ2-2; 7 bases are a match to TRBD1. The CDR3 covers 14 residues. Germline V gene data show CDR1 as MNHEY and CDR2 as SVGAGI. After removal of 8 bases from V and 4 bases from J, the junction contained 7 bases not matched to a gene. The CDR3 DNA follows: TGTGCCAGCGGAAGACAGGGTGCCACCGGGGAGCTGTTTTTT. Its translation: CASGRQGATGELFF.

The chain uses TRBV9 and TRBJ1-1; no reliable D call. Germline V gives CDR1 SGDLS, CDR2 YYNGEE. V was shortened by 5 bases and J by 1 base, with 9 bases between the two germline ends. This CDR3 is built from 13 residues. CDR3 sequence: CASSYHGNTEAFF. In nucleotides, the CDR3 is TGTGCCAGCAGTTACCACGGGAACACTGAAGCTTTCTTT.

V and J are TRBV28 and TRBJ1-6, with 8 bases that match TRBD1. V dropped 7 bases and J dropped 14; count of bases not matched to a gene: 7. CDR1 and CDR2 (germline): MDHEN, SYDVKM. This CDR3 has 12 amino acids. CDR3 in amino acids: CASKDRARTLHF. CDR3 coding DNA: TGTGCCAGCAAGGACAGGGCTCGGACCCTCCACTTT. The full variable domain, in which reference TRBV28 and TRBJ1-6 provide the parts outside the CDR3, is DVKVTQSSRYLVKRTGEKVFLECVQDMDHENMFWYRQDPGLGLRLIYFSYDVKMKEKGDIPEGYSVSREKKERFSLILESASTNQTSMYLCASKDRARTLHFGNGTRLTVT.

This clone was observed a few times. The CDR3 DNA follows: TGTGCCAGCAGCAGACAGTTCCAAGAGACCCAGTACTTC. Residues: CASSRQFQETQYF. This chain links TRBV9 with TRBJ2-5; a weak D match, TRBD1 (5 bases). The germline gives CDR1 SGDLS, CDR2 YYNGEE. The CDR3 runs 13 residues. V was trimmed by 4 bases and J by 1 base, leaving 8 bases between them. The full variable domain, its missing parts supplied by reference TRBV9 and TRBJ2-5, is DSGVTQTPKHLITATGQRVTLRCSPRSGDLSVYWYQQSLDQGLQFLIQYYNGEERAKGNILERFSAQQFPDLHSELNLSSLELGDSALYFCASSRQFQETQYFGPGTRLLVL.

The rearrangement joins TRBV27 to TRBJ2-7; perhaps TRBD1 as D (6 bases). The CDR3 totals 13 residues. V gave up 4 bases and J gave up 3 bases, with 10 bases separating them. The germline gives CDR1 MNHEY, CDR2 SMNVEV (reference sequence). The chain's CDR3 is CASSSDRDYEQYV. CDR3 DNA: TGTGCCAGCAGTTCGGACAGAGACTACGAGCAGTACGTC.

This clone was counted between two and nine times. The rearrangement joins TRBV5-4 to TRBJ2-5; 7 bases map to TRBD1. The V gene end was trimmed by 0 bases and the J gene end by 4 bases; junction bases not matched to a gene: 3. Germline CDR1 SGHNT, CDR2 YYREEE (reference sequence). The CDR3 is made up of 14 amino acids. This chain's CDR3 is CASSLAGTAETQYF. CDR3 nucleotide sequence: TGTGCCAGCAGCTTGGCCGGGACAGCAGAGACCCAGTACTTC.

This clone was seen only once. One end of the junction fails to match germline, which may point to a read error. At the DNA level, this CDR3 is encoded by other sequences in the same sample as well. V gene TRBV29-1 combines with J gene TRBJ2-4, with 9 bases identical to TRBD2. The CDR3 has 19 residues. Germline CDR1 reads SQVTM; CDR2 reads ANQGSEA. The CDR3 DNA is TGCCGCGTTGCGGGGGGGGCTGGGGGGTGGACTTTTACCAAAAACATTCAGTACTTC. Translating gives CRVAGGAGGWTFTKNIQYF.

The V gene is TRBV7-2, the J gene TRBJ2-5; 8 nucleotides agree with TRBD2. The CDR3 runs to 14 residues. The V gene's germline CDR1 is SGHTA and CDR2 FQGNSA. Trimming at V came to 1 base and at J to 7 bases, leaving 5 bases not matched to a gene. The CDR3 region is CASSLGAGVRTQYF. The CDR3 nucleotides are TGTGCCAGCAGCTTAGGAGCGGGAGTCCGGACCCAGTACTTC.

The J gene is TRBJ2-7, the V gene TRBV10-3; 8 nucleotides align to TRBD2. V lost 0 bases and J lost 6; bases outside the gene matches: 7. The germline CDR1 and CDR2 sequences are ENHRY and SYGVKD. There are 15 residues in the CDR3. CDR3 bases: TGTGCCATCAGTGAGTCGAGAGCGGGAGAGGGCGAGCAGTACTTC. Protein: CAISESRAGEGEQYF.

The chain carries TRBV3-1 (or the pseudogene TRBV3-2) and TRBJ1-2; TRBD1 matches 7 bases. The CDR3 spans 13 residues. V was pared by 4 bases and J by 6 bases, with 5 bases of the junction left unmatched. Germline CDR1 reads LGHDT; CDR2 reads YNNKEL (reference sequence). CDR3 sequence (DNA): TGTGCCAGCAGCCCCTCAGGGGGGAATGGCTACACCTTC. The encoded protein is CASSPSGGNGYTF.

This clone is a singleton in its sample. This chain joins TRBV27 and TRBJ2-1, with 7 bases aligning to TRBD2. V lost 5 bases to trimming and J lost 8 bases; unmatched junction nucleotides: 12. The germline V gene has CDR1 MNHEY and CDR2 SMNVEV (reference sequence). The CDR3 has 15 residues. The CDR3 region has the DNA TGTGCCAGCAGTCTCCTAGCGGTGAGAGGGTATGAGCAGTTCTTC. It is translated as CASSLLAVRGYEQFF.

This chain links TRBV24-1 with TRBJ2-2, with D possibly being TRBD2 (7 bases). This CDR3 is 18 amino acids long. From germline, CDR1 is KGHDR and CDR2 SFDVKD. Deletions cut 5 bases from V and 2 bases from J, with 20 bases between. CDR3 sequence: CATSALRGGRSNTGELFF. DNA for the CDR3: TGTGCCACCAGTGCCTTGAGGGGGGGGCGTAGTAACACCGGGGAGCTGTTTTTT.

V and J are TRBV19 and TRBJ1-2, with a weak D call TRBD1 (5 bases). The CDR3 runs to 16 residues. V was pared by 0 bases and J by 3 bases, with 14 bases between. Germline lookup yields CDR1 LNHDA and CDR2 SQIVND (reference sequence). CDR3 loop: CASSIDSGGLDYGYTF. For the CDR3, the DNA is TGTGCCAGTAGTATAGACTCGGGGGGTTTGGACTATGGCTACACCTTC.

This chain connects TRBV11-2 to TRBJ2-2; possible D gene TRBD2, 5 bases. Germline V gene lookup returns CDR1 SGHAT and CDR2 FQNNGV. Trimming removed 4 bases at V and 1 base at J, with 10 bases between. The CDR3 is 15 amino acids. The CDR3 nucleotides read TGTGCCAGCAGCTCGCCAAGCGGGAACACCGGGGAGCTGTTTTTT. Its translation is CASSSPSGNTGELFF.

This rearrangement joins TRBV9 to TRBJ2-4, with D perhaps matching TRBD2 (6 bases). The V end lost 2 bases, the J end lost 6 bases, and 12 bases lay between the germline ends. The CDR3 spans 14 residues. CDR1 is SGDLS, CDR2 YYNGEE, per germline. CDR3 loop: CASSVGFGGNIQYF. For the CDR3, the DNA is TGTGCCAGCAGCGTCGGGTTCGGGGGAAACATTCAGTACTTC.

The V and J genes are TRBV18 and TRBJ1-1, with D maybe TRBD1 (6 bases). This CDR3 region has 15 residues. Between the trimmed V and J ends, which lost 3 bases and 0 bases, there was a span of 11 bases. Germline lookup yields CDR1 KGHSH and CDR2 LQKENI. Here the CDR3 reads CASSPIGTLNTEAFF. In DNA form, the CDR3 reads TGTGCCAGCTCACCTATCGGGACATTGAACACTGAAGCTTTCTTT.

The chain combines TRBV13 with TRBJ2-5, with TRBD2 matching over 10 bases. V lost 2 bases and J lost 3; bases outside the gene matches: 0. Germline-derived CDR1 and CDR2 are PRHDT and FYEKMQ (reference sequence). This CDR3 comprises 14 residues. DNA for the CDR3: TGTGCCAGCAGCTTACTAGCGGGAGAAGAGACCCAGTACTTC. It encodes CASSLLAGEETQYF.

This chain links TRBV7-6 with TRBJ2-3, with D possibly TRBD1 on 6 matching bases. The CDR3 consists of 16 residues. Germline CDR1 SGHVS, CDR2 FNYEAQ. Deletions cut 1 base from V and 5 bases from J, with 16 bases between. The CDR3 protein is CASSLDSLGAKDTQYF. CDR3 nucleotides: TGTGCCAGCAGCTTAGATAGTCTGGGGGCTAAAGATACGCAGTATTTT.

The chain links TRBV19 to TRBJ1-3, with TRBD1 matching over 9 bases. CDR1 LNHDA and CDR2 SQIVND come from the germline V gene (reference sequence). Unmatched junction bases numbered 14, after V lost 5 bases and J lost 0 bases. The CDR3 sequence is 19 residues long. The CDR3 spells CASSARTGAATDSGNTIYF. For the CDR3, the DNA is TGTGCCAGTAGTGCCCGGACAGGGGCCGCCACCGACTCTGGAAACACCATATATTTT.

The rearrangement uses TRBV7-6 and TRBJ2-7; 14 bases map to TRBD2. Looked up from germline, CDR1 is SGHVS and CDR2 is FNYEAQ. Trimming cost V 5 bases and J 7 bases; bases outside gene matches: 4. The CDR3 totals 14 residues. CDR3 sequence (DNA): TGTGCCAGCAGCCCCGGGACTAGCGGGAGAGAGCAGTACTTC. Residues: CASSPGTSGREQYF.

This clone was recorded once. V is TRBV6-2 or TRBV6-3 and J is TRBJ2-5, with 11 bases aligning to TRBD2. Germline-derived CDR1 and CDR2 are MNHEY and SVGEGT. With V trimmed by 2 bases and J by 5 bases, 7 bases remained unmatched. The CDR3 totals 16 residues. The CDR3 DNA sequence: TGTGCCAGCAGTTACCAGCCTAGCGGGAGGAGTGAGACCCAGTACTTC. Its protein is CASSYQPSGRSETQYF.

This chain connects TRBV29-1 to TRBJ2-1; 7 nucleotides match TRBD1. The CDR3 totals 15 residues. Germline V gene lookup returns CDR1 SQVTM and CDR2 ANQGSEA. V was pared by 0 bases and J by 2 bases, with 4 bases of the junction left unmatched. The CDR3 DNA follows: TGCAGCGTTGAAGAGGGTACAGGGGCCTACAATGAGCAGTTCTTC. Residues: CSVEEGTGAYNEQFF.

The rearrangement uses TRBV15 and TRBJ2-3; TRBD1 agrees at 9 bases. The germline CDR1 and CDR2 sequences are LNHNV and YYDKDF (reference sequence). Trimming cost V 0 bases and J 1 base; bases outside gene matches: 8. The CDR3 totals 18 residues. CDR3 nucleotides: TGTGCCACCAGCAGAGATTACGAGTGGACAGGGGGCACAGATACGCAGTATTTT. Protein product: CATSRDYEWTGGTDTQYF.

The V and J genes are TRBV12-3 or TRBV12-4 and TRBJ2-5; 7 positions agree with TRBD2. Trimming cost V 3 bases and J 9 bases; bases outside gene matches: 7. The CDR3 length is 13 residues. The CDR3 spells CASSFASGGSQYF. The CDR3 DNA sequence: TGTGCCAGCAGTTTTGCTAGCGGCGGGTCCCAGTACTTC.